This TCR beta chain stems from a study of cytomegalovirus exposure and HLA in healthy donors. The assay was immunoSEQ multiplex PCR, and TCRdb's table has in-frame clones only and misses some. The sample has approximately 150,000 clones, roughly nine tenths seen once; the top ten hold 3.3%. J lost 2 bases, V lost 5 bases, and 4 bases had no gene match. The CDR3 sequence is 15 residues long. Germline lookup yields CDR1 SGHAT and CDR2 FQNNGV. The sequence came from a woman aged 18-29 years in good health and CMV-seropositive. The sample taken for sequencing was PBMCs. V and J are TRBV11-2 and TRBJ2-7, with 12 positions matching TRBD2. Written as DNA, the CDR3 is TGTGCCAGCAGCCCCAGACTAGCGGGAGCCTACGAGCAGTACTTC. Its protein is CASSPRLAGAYEQYF.